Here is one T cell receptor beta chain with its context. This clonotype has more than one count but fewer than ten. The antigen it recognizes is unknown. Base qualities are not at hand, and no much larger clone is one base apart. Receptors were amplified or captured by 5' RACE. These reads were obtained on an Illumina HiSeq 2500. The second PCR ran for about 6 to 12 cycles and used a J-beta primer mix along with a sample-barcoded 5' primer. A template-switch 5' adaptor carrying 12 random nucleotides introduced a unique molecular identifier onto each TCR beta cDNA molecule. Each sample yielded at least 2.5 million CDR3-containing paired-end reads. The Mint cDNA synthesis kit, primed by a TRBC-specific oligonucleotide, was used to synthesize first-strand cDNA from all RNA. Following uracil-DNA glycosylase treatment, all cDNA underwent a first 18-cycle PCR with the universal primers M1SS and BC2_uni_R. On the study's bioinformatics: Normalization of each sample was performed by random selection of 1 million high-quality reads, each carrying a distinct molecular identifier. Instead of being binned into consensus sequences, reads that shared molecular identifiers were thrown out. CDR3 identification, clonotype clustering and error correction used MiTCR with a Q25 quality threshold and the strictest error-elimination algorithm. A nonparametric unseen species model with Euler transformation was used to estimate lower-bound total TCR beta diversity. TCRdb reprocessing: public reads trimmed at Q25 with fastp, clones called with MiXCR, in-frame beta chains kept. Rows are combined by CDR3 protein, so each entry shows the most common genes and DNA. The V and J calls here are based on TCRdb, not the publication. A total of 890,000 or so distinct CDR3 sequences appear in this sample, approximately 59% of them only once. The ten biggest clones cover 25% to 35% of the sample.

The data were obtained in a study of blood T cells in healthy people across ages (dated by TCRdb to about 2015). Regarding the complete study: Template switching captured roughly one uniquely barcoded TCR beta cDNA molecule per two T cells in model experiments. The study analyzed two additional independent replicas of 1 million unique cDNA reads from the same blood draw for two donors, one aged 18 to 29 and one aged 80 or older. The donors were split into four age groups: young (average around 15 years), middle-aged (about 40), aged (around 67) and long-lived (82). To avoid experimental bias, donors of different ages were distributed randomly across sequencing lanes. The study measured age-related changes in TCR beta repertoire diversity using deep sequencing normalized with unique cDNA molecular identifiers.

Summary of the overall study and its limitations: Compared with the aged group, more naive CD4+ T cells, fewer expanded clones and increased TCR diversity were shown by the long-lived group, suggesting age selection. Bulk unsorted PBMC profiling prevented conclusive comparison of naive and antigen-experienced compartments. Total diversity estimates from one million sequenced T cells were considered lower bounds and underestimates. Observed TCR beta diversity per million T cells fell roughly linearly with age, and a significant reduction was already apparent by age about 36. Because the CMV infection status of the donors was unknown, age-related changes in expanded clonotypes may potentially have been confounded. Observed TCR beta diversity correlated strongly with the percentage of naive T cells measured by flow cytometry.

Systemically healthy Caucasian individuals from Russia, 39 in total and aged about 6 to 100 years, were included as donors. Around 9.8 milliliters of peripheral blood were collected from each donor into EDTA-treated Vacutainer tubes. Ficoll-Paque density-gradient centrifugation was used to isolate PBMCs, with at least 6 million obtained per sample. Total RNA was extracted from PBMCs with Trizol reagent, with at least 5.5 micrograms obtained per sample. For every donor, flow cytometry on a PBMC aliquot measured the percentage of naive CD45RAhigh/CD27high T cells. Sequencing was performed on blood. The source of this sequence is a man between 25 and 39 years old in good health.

The DNA sequence is given as TGCGCCAGCAGCCAGACTAGCGGGGGGAGGGAGACCCAGTACTTC. Its translation reads: CASSQTSGGRETQYF. Here the chain combines TRBV4-3 and TRBJ2-7; 13 bases in the middle match TRBD2. The J call may be in error: the DNA end matches TRBJ2-5 better. From cysteine to phenylalanine, the CDR3 is 15 amino acids long. The kept DNA is CDR3 alone, 45 bases in frame from the first base. The germline V gene provides CDR1 LGHNA and CDR2 YSLEER.